The T cell receptor (beta chain) under discussion was sequenced for a study of neurological immune-mediated disorders. This clonotype has ten or more counts. This CDR3 spans 15 amino acids. CDR1 is SGHRS and CDR2 is YFSETQ in the germline V gene. V lost 4 bases, J lost 2 bases, and 15 bases lay in between. The cDNA was synthesized by means of template-switch 5'RACE, which was carried out with 10-nucleotide random UMIs. Over 170 million TCR-beta sequences from 15-18 subjects came out of each sequencing run. TCRdb re-called the 5' RACE reads with MiXCR, one entry per CDR3 protein. The sample has 70,000 to 95,000 distinct CDR3 sequences, over 15% seen once; the top ten hold approximately 15%.

The sample consisted of PBMCs. The chain couples TRBV5-1 to TRBJ1-2; D not resolved. The TCR was taken from a woman aged 40-49 years in good health. CDR3 DNA sequence: TGCGCCAGCAGCACACCAAATTCGGACAACTATGGCTACACCTTC. This translates into CASSTPNSDNYGYTF.